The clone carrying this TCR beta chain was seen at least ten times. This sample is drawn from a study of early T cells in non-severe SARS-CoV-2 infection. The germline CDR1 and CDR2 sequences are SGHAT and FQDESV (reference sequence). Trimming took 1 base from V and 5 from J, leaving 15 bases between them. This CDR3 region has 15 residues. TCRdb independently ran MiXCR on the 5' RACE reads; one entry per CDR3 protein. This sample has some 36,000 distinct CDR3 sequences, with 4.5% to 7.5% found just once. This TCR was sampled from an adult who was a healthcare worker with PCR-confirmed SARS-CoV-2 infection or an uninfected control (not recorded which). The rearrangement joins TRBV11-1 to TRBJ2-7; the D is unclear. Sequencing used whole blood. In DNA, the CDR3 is TGTGCCAGCAGCTTAGTGGCCCGTCGGATCCACGAGCAGTACTTC. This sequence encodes CASSLVARRIHEQYF.